This T cell receptor beta chain appears in the sequencing data of a study of shared clonotypes between healthy human individuals. As for this clone: Its antigen is not identified.

Regarding the study as a whole: The study drew on few donors, limiting represented genetic and exposure-history diversity. It was anticipated that sequencing depth would influence how many clonotypes donors shared.

Looked up from germline, CDR1 is MGHRA and CDR2 is YSYEKL. Trimming shortened V by 2 bases and J by 3 bases, and 13 bases separated the two germline ends. This CDR3 is 15 amino acids long. Assay used: immunoSEQ multiplex PCR; TCRdb lists only in-frame clones, some missing. The table includes millions of clones, around 95% detected once. The chain uses TRBV4-1 and TRBJ1-1; D is unclear. The clonotype comes from a man in his late teens or twenties in good health. Sequencing was performed on naive CD4+ T cells sorted from blood. As to subset: CD45RA+ positively selected. The CDR3: CASSQNLAGDTEAFF. The CDR3 region has the DNA TGCGCCAGCAGCCAAAATCTCGCCGGGGACACTGAAGCTTTCTTT.